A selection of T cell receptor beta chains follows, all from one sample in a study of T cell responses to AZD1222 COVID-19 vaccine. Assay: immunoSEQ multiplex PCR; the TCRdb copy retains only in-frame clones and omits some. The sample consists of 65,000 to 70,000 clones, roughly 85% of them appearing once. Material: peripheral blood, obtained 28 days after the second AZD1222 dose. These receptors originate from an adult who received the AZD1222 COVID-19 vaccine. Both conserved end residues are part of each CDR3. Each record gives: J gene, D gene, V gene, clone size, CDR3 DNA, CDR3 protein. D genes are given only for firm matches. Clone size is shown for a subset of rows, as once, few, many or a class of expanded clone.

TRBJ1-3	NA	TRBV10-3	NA	TGTGCCATCAGTGAGTCGCGGGGTATCGGTGGAAACACCATATATTTT	CAISESRGIGGNTIYF
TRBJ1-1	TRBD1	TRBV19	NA	TGTGCCAGTAGCTTTCATCCGGGACAGGGAACGAACACTGAAGCTTTCTTT	CASSFHPGQGTNTEAFF
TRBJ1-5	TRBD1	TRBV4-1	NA	TGCGCCAGCAGCCACCCAGGGGGGAATCAGCCCCAGCATTTT	CASSHPGGNQPQHF
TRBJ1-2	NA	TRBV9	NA	TGTGCCAGCAGCCCCGACAGGCTCTATGGCTACACCTTC	CASSPDRLYGYTF
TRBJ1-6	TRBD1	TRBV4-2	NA	TGTGCCAGCAGCCACCGACAGGGGGAGTCACCCCTCCACTTT	CASSHRQGESPLHF
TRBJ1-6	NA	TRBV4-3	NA	TGCGCCAGCAGCCAAGATCAGTCAGAGAATTCACCCCTCCACTTT	CASSQDQSENSPLHF
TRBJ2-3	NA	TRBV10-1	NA	TGCGCCAGCAGTGTGGACCCCTGGGGGACGCAGTATTTT	CASSVDPWGTQYF
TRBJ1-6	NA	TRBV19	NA	TGTGCCAGCCACCCACCTAAGGGGGATTCACCCCTCCACTTT	CASHPPKGDSPLHF
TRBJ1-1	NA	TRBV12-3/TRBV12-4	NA	TGTGCCAGCGGTCTAAACACTGAAGCTTTCTTT	CASGLNTEAFF
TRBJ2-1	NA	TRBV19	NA	TGTGCCAGTAGCACTACGGGTGAGCAGTTCTTC	CASSTTGEQFF
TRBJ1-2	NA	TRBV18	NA	TGTGCCAGCTCACTCGAGGCCTTAAGGAGGGGCTACACCTTC	CASSLEALRRGYTF
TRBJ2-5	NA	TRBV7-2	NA	TGTGCCAGCAGCTTCGCTGGGGAAGAGACCCAGTACTTC	CASSFAGEETQYF
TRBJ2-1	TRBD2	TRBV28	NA	TGTGCCAGCAGTGGAAGCGGGGGGGCCTCAGAGCAGTTCTTC	CASSGSGGASEQFF
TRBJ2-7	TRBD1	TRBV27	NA	TGTGCCAGCAGGTGGGGACAGGGAGCCGGCGAGCAGTACTTC	CASRWGQGAGEQYF
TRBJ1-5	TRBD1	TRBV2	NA	TGTGCCAGCAGCGAAGACAGGGGCTATCAGCCCCAGCATTTT	CASSEDRGYQPQHF
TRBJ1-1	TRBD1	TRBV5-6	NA	TGTGCCAGCAGCTTGCCAGGGACAGCGAACACTGAAGCTTTCTTT	CASSLPGTANTEAFF
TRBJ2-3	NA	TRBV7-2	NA	TGTGCCAGCAGCTTAGTAGGGGGGTTGGTTTCAGATACGCAGTATTTT	CASSLVGGLVSDTQYF
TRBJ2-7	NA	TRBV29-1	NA	TGCAGCGTTGAGACGGAGTCCTACGAGCAGTACTTC	CSVETESYEQYF
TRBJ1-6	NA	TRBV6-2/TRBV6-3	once	TGTGCCAGCAGTTACTCAAGGGGAGAGGCTGATTCACCCCTCCACTTT	CASSYSRGEADSPLHF
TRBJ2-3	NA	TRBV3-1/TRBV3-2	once	TGTGCCAGCGCCGTACGGGGGAGGACAGATACGCAGTATTTT	CASAVRGRTDTQYF
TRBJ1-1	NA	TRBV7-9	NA	TGTGCCAGCAGCTTAGAGTCAGCTCTGAACACTGAAGCTTTCTTT	CASSLESALNTEAFF
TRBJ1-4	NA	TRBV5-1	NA	TGCGCCAGCAGCTTGGGGGCGGCTAATGAAAAACTGTTTTTT	CASSLGAANEKLFF
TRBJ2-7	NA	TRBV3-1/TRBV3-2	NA	TGTGCCAGCAGCCATCCCAGGGCCTACGAGCAGTACTTC	CASSHPRAYEQYF
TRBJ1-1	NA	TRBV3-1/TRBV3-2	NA	TGTGCCAGCAGCCCCTCGGACAGTTCGAACACTGAAGCTTTCTTT	CASSPSDSSNTEAFF
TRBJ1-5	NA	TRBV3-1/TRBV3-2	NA	TGTGCCAGCAGCCAAGATAGCGGAGGAGTTAGATGGAATCAGCCCCAGCATTTT	CASSQDSGGVRWNQPQHF
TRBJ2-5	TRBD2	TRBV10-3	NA	TGTGCCATCAGTGAGCCCGGACTAGCAGAGACCCAGTACTTC	CAISEPGLAETQYF
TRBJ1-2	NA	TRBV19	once	TGTGCCAGTAGTGCCTCCCGGGAGGAAAGGCATGGCTACACCTTC	CASSASREERHGYTF
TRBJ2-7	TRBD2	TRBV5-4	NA	TGTGCCAGCAGCTTAGCGGGGGGCTCCTACGAGCAGTACTTC	CASSLAGGSYEQYF
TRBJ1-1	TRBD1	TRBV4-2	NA	TGTGCCAGCAGACCTACAGGGGTTACTGAAGCTTTCTTT	CASRPTGVTEAFF
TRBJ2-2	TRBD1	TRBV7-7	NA	TGTGCCAGCAGCTTTAGACAGGGTAACACCGGGGAGCTGTTTTTT	CASSFRQGNTGELFF
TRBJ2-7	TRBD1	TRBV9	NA	TGTGCCAGCAGCGCGGGACAGAGATCCTACGAGCAGTACTTC	CASSAGQRSYEQYF
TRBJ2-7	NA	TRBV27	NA	TGTGCCAGCAGTTTGGGACACGGTTCCTACGAGCAGTACTTC	CASSLGHGSYEQYF
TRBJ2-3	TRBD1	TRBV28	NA	TGTGCCAGCAGTTTAGAACGGGCGCCCCGGGACAGGGGGCGAGGGGATACGCAGTATTTT	CASSLERAPRDRGRGDTQYF
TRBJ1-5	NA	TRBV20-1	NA	TGCAGTGCTAGTGGGGGCAATCAGCCCCAGCATTTT	CSASGGNQPQHF
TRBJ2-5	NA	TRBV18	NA	TGTGCCAGCTCACCAAAGGGAATCGAGACCCAGTACTTC	CASSPKGIETQYF
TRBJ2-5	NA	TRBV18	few	TGTGCCAGCTCACCAACGTGGTTGGAGACCCAGTACTTC	CASSPTWLETQYF
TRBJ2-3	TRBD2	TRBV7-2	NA	TGTGCCAGCAGCTTAATCGGACTAGCCCCAGATACGCAGTATTTT	CASSLIGLAPDTQYF
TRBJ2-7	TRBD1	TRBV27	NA	TGTGCCAGCAGTTTTTGGGGACAGGGAATCTACGAGCAGTACTTC	CASSFWGQGIYEQYF
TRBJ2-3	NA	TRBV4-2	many	TGTGCCAGCAGCCAAGGTCCAGGCACTAGCACAGATACGCAGTATTTT	CASSQGPGTSTDTQYF
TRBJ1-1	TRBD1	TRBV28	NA	TGTGCCAGCAGTTCGACGGGACAGGGGTTCACTGAAGCTTTCTTT	CASSSTGQGFTEAFF